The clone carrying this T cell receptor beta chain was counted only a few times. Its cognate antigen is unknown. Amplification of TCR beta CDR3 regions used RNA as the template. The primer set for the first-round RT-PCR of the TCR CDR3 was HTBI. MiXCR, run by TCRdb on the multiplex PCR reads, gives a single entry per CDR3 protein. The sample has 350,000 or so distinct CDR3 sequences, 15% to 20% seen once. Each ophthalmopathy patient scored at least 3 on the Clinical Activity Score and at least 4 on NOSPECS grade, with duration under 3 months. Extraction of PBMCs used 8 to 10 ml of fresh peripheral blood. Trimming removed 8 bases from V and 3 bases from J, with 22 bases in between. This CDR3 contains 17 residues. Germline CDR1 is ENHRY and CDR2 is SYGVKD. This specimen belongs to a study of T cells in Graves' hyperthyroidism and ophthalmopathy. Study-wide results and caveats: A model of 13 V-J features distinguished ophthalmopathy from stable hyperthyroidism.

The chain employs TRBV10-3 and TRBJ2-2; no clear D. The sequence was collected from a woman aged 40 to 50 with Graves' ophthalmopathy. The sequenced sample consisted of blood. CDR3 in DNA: TGTGCCATCCCCCGAGGACGGCAGACCGACGACACCGGGGAGCTGTTTTTT. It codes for CAIPRGRQTDDTGELFF.